These 32 T cell receptor beta chains originate from one sample sequenced in a study of cytomegalovirus exposure and HLA in healthy donors. Sequencing was performed with immunoSEQ multiplex PCR; in TCRdb, only in-frame clones are kept and a portion is missing. The sample holds about 110,000 clones, roughly 89% seen once. Input material: PBMCs. These receptor sequences come from a woman between 18 and 29 years old in good health and CMV-seronegative.

The chain has TRBV4-3 and TRBJ2-7; possible D gene TRBD1, 5 bases. Trimming shortened V by 0 bases and J by 1 base, and 10 bases separated the two germline ends. Germline V gene data show CDR1 as LGHNA and CDR2 as YSLEER. This CDR3 is built from 15 residues. CDR3 coding DNA: TGCGCCAGCAGCCAAGACTGGGCAGGGTCCTACGAGCAGTACTTC. It translates to CASSQDWAGSYEQYF.

This chain joins TRBV27 and TRBJ2-3; 7 bases match TRBD2. Trimming removed 5 bases from V and 3 bases from J; junction bases left unmatched: 14. Germline V lookup: CDR1 MNHEY, CDR2 SMNVEV (reference sequence). The CDR3 has 17 residues. The CDR3 coding sequence is TGTGCCAGCAGTCCTACAGCCGCAGCGGGAAGAACAGATACGCAGTATTTT. As protein: CASSPTAAAGRTDTQYF.

The J gene is TRBJ2-1, the V gene TRBV7-3; D uncertain. The CDR3 contains 15 residues. Trimming cost V 1 base and J 0 bases, with 7 bases left between them. Germline CDR1 SGHTA, CDR2 FQGTGA. This CDR3 reads CASSLITSSYNEQFF. The CDR3, as DNA: TGTGCCAGCAGCTTAATTACCAGCTCCTACAATGAGCAGTTCTTC.

On this clone: At the DNA level, this CDR3 is encoded by other sequences in the same sample as well. This chain joins TRBV6-1 and TRBJ2-3; 12 bases map to TRBD2. CDR1 and CDR2 from the germline V gene are MNHNS and SASEGT. This CDR3 has 15 residues. The ends lost 7 bases at V and 4 bases at J; junction bases unmatched: 6. In DNA form, the CDR3 reads TGTGCCAGCACGCCTCTAGCGGGAGGGTCAGATACGCAGTATTTT. Protein: CASTPLAGGSDTQYF.

V gene TRBV5-5 combines with J gene TRBJ1-5, with a tentative D call TRBD1 (6 bases). From germline, CDR1 is SGHKS and CDR2 YYEKEE (reference sequence). The CDR3 covers 15 residues. Trimming took 5 bases from V and 3 from J, leaving 15 bases between them. This chain's CDR3 is CASSTQGLNNQPQHF. CDR3 nucleotides: TGTGCCAGCAGTACGCAGGGGCTTAACAATCAGCCCCAGCATTTT.

V gene TRBV30 combines with J gene TRBJ2-7; 9 bases align to TRBD2. This CDR3 comprises 18 residues. J lost 0 bases, V lost 7 bases, and 19 bases had no gene match. The V gene's germline CDR1 is GTSNPN and CDR2 SVGIG (reference sequence). The CDR3 bases are TGTGCCTCCAATCGACAGGGAAGGATTAGCGGGAGCTCCTACGAGCAGTACTTC. This sequence encodes CASNRQGRISGSSYEQYF. Full variable domain (remainder filled in from reference TRBV30 and TRBJ2-7): SQTIHQWPATLVQPVGSPLSLECTVEGTSNPNLYWYRQAAGRGLQLLFYSVGIGQISSEVPQNLSASRPQDRQFILSSKKLLLSDSGFYLCASNRQGRISGSSYEQYFGPGTRLTVT.

The V and J genes are TRBV30 and TRBJ1-2; D is possibly TRBD1 (5 bases). V was clipped by 0 bases and J by 3 bases, with 20 bases between them. Germline-derived CDR1 and CDR2 are GTSNPN and SVGIG (reference sequence). The CDR3 is 17 amino acids. CDR3 sequence (DNA): TGTGCCTGGAGTGTTGGCAGGGAGGGAGTGGGATACTATGGCTACACCTTC. Amino acid sequence: CAWSVGREGVGYYGYTF.

The chain has TRBV6-6 and TRBJ2-7; 7 bases agree with TRBD1. Germline V CDR1 and CDR2: MNHNY, SVGAGI (reference sequence). This CDR3 has 14 amino acids. With 1 base clipped from V and 3 bases from J, the junction kept 3 bases outside the gene matches. CDR3 coding DNA: TGTGCCAGCAGTTACTGGGACAGAGACTACGAGCAGTACTTC. Its protein is CASSYWDRDYEQYF.

The gene calls are TRBV11-1 and TRBJ1-5; D possibly corresponds to TRBD1 (6 bases). This CDR3 has 14 residues. Trimming cost V 9 bases and J 1 base, with 13 bases left between them. Germline V gives CDR1 SGHAT, CDR2 FQDESV (reference sequence). The CDR3 nucleotides read TGTGCCAGAGGGGGAAGGGACAGCAATCAGCCCCAGCATTTT. Residues: CARGGRDSNQPQHF.

The chain employs TRBV30 and TRBJ1-2; D might be TRBD1 (5 bases). V lost 8 bases and J 11 bases, leaving 18 bases between the germline ends. The CDR3 extends over 11 amino acids. Germline V gene lookup returns CDR1 GTSNPN and CDR2 SVGIG (reference sequence). The CDR3 coding sequence is TGTGCCCGTACCCAGGAGGGGAGGTACACCTTC. This codes for CARTQEGRYTF.

The gene calls are TRBV29-1 and TRBJ1-1, with TRBD1 matching 10 bases. Germline V gene lookup returns CDR1 SQVTM and CDR2 ANQGSEA. This CDR3 has 11 residues. The junction had 0 bases not matched to a gene; V was cut back by 7 bases and J by 4 bases. CDR3 in amino acids: CSGTGGTEAFF. The CDR3 DNA reads as TGCAGCGGGACAGGGGGCACTGAAGCTTTCTTT.

This clone was recorded once. The V and J genes are TRBV7-2 and TRBJ2-1; TRBD2 matches at 8 bases. The CDR3 consists of 15 residues. CDR1 and CDR2 (germline): SGHTA, FQGNSA. V gave up 3 bases and J gave up 4 bases; unmatched junction bases: 5. The CDR3 sequence: CASSLNSGTYNEQFF. The CDR3 DNA reads TGTGCCAGCAGCTTGAATAGCGGGACGTACAATGAGCAGTTCTTC.

This chain connects TRBV28 to TRBJ2-1; TRBD2 matches 15 bases. The V gene's germline CDR1 is MDHEN and CDR2 SYDVKM. V trimming: 5 bases; J trimming: 9 bases; junction bases outside the gene matches: 5. The CDR3 sequence is 15 residues long. The CDR3 protein is CASSIPGLAGGEQFF. The CDR3 coding sequence is TGTGCCAGCAGTATCCCGGGACTAGCGGGAGGTGAGCAGTTCTTC.

The V call is TRBV19, the J call TRBJ2-7; 7 nucleotides agree with TRBD1. Trimming removed 6 bases from V and 4 bases from J; junction bases left unmatched: 12. CDR3 length equals 15 residues. Looked up from germline, CDR1 is LNHDA and CDR2 is SQIVND (reference sequence). CDR3 sequence: CASSRNPGQQYEQYF. In nucleotides, the CDR3 is TGTGCCAGTAGCCGGAACCCGGGACAGCAGTACGAGCAGTACTTC.

V gene TRBV7-9 combines with J gene TRBJ1-1, with TRBD1 matching 7 bases. There are 14 residues in the CDR3. V trimming: 5 bases; J trimming: 1 base; junction bases outside the gene matches: 4. The germline gives CDR1 SEHNR, CDR2 FQNEAQ (reference sequence). CDR3 in DNA: TGTGCCAGCAGCGCCCAGGGGGGGAACACTGAAGCTTTCTTT. Protein: CASSAQGGNTEAFF.

In this sample, this clone turned up once. A much larger clone is a single base away; this may be a read error. V and J are TRBV4-3 and TRBJ2-6; D not resolved. The CDR3 has 16 residues. With 0 bases removed from V and 1 base from J, the gap between germline ends came to 7 bases. Germline V gene data show CDR1 as LGHNA and CDR2 as YSLEER. In DNA form, the CDR3 reads TGCGCCAGCAGCCAAGATCCAGCGTCTGGGGCCAACGTCCTGACTTTC. Protein product: CASSQDPASGANVLTF.

The table lists this clone with a count of one. The rearrangement joins TRBV7-6 to TRBJ2-3; D perhaps matches TRBD1 (5 bases). Germline CDR1 and CDR2: SGHVS and FNYEAQ. V was trimmed by 1 base and J by 6 bases, leaving 17 bases between them. The CDR3 runs to 16 residues. The CDR3, as DNA: TGTGCCAGCAGCTTAGGGCCGTCAGGGCCAAGTGATACGCAGTATTTT. The encoded protein is CASSLGPSGPSDTQYF.

This clone was detected many times. The chain combines TRBV2 with TRBJ1-5; D call uncertain. Germline CDR1 is SNHLY and CDR2 is FYNNEI. The CDR3 runs to 13 residues. V shed 2 bases and J shed 3 bases, with 5 bases lying between them. CDR3 loop: CASSEPFNQPQHF. The CDR3 DNA sequence: TGTGCCAGCAGTGAACCATTCAATCAGCCCCAGCATTTT.

This rearrangement joins TRBV27 to TRBJ2-1, with 10 bases lining up with TRBD2. There are 13 residues in the CDR3. Germline V gene sequence: CDR1 MNHEY, CDR2 SMNVEV (reference sequence). The ends lost 8 bases at V and 4 bases at J; junction bases unmatched: 2. The CDR3 reads CASGLAAYNEQFF. As DNA, the CDR3 is TGTGCCAGCGGACTAGCGGCTTACAATGAGCAGTTCTTC.

The chain recombines TRBV25-1 with TRBJ1-4; the D is unclear. V was trimmed by 4 bases and J by 3 bases, leaving 9 bases between them. Germline CDR1 is MGHDK and CDR2 is SYGVNS. This CDR3 is built from 14 residues. The CDR3: CASSADSSNEKLFF. CDR3 bases: TGTGCCAGCAGTGCGGACTCCTCTAATGAAAAACTGTTTTTT.

This chain uses TRBV6-4 with TRBJ1-2, with D possibly being TRBD1 (6 bases). Trimming removed 6 bases at V and 10 bases at J, with 18 bases between. The CDR3 totals 13 residues. Per the germline V gene, CDR1 is MRHNA and CDR2 is SNTAGT. This CDR3 is CASRTGSVDIYTF. For the CDR3, the DNA is TGTGCCAGCAGAACAGGGTCCGTCGATATCTACACCTTC.

The chain is built from TRBV19 and TRBJ1-1; TRBD1 is a possible D gene (6 bases). CDR3 length: 13 residues. The germline V gene has CDR1 LNHDA and CDR2 SQIVND (reference sequence). The V gene lost 4 bases and the J gene lost 4 bases, with 10 bases spanning the gap. CDR3 nucleotide sequence: TGTGCCAGTAGTACCAGGACAGCCACTGAAGCTTTCTTT. As protein: CASSTRTATEAFF.

J is TRBJ1-3 and V is TRBV6-5; D unclear. The CDR3 loop spans 13 amino acids. The V and J ends lost 6 bases and 8 bases respectively, with 14 bases between them. CDR1 and CDR2 (germline): MNHEY, SVGAGI. The CDR3 sequence is CASSPTQLDTIYF. The CDR3 DNA reads TGTGCCAGCAGCCCCACCCAGTTGGACACCATATATTTT.

This chain links TRBV27 with TRBJ1-6; a weak D match, TRBD1 (5 bases). Trimming left V 7 bases short and J 9 bases short, with 19 bases between. The CDR3 length is 15 residues. Germline CDR1 is MNHEY and CDR2 is SMNVEV (reference sequence). CDR3 nucleotide sequence: TGTGCCAGCACCAGCACTGCTCGCGGGGGTTCACCCCTCCACTTT. Its translation: CASTSTARGGSPLHF.

This sequence joins TRBV19 and TRBJ2-7; no definite D call. CDR1 and CDR2 (germline): LNHDA, SQIVND (reference sequence). Trimming removed 3 bases at V and 1 base at J, with 16 bases between. CDR3 length equals 16 residues. CDR3 sequence (DNA): TGTGCCAGTAGTATGAGGCAGCACCAAAATTCCTACGAGCAGTACTTC. It translates to CASSMRQHQNSYEQYF.

The rearrangement uses TRBV4-3 and TRBJ1-4, with 7 bases aligning to TRBD1. The CDR3 extends over 16 amino acids. The germline V gene encodes CDR1 LGHNA and CDR2 YSLEER. The J segment lost 2 bases and the V segment lost 0 bases, leaving 3 bases of the junction unmatched. This CDR3 reads CASSQDRQGTNEKLFF. The CDR3 DNA sequence: TGCGCCAGCAGCCAAGATAGACAGGGCACTAATGAAAAACTGTTTTTT.

The chain uses TRBV5-6 and TRBJ2-1, with D possibly being TRBD1 (5 bases). CDR3 length: 14 amino acids. V lost 2 bases to trimming and J lost 4 bases, with 10 bases between them. The germline V gene encodes CDR1 SGHDT and CDR2 YYEEEE. Written as DNA, the CDR3 is TGTGCCAGCAGCTTCGACAGCGTATACAATGAGCAGTTCTTC. This sequence encodes CASSFDSVYNEQFF.

This clone was found a few times. J is TRBJ2-2 and V is TRBV7-2, with TRBD2 matching 9 bases. V trimming: 5 bases; J trimming: 9 bases; junction bases outside the gene matches: 13. CDR3 length: 16 residues. Germline V gene lookup returns CDR1 SGHTA and CDR2 FQGNSA. In nucleotides, the CDR3 is TGTGCCAGCAGCCAAAGGAGCGGGGGGCCGGAGAGGGAGCTGTTTTTT. Its translation: CASSQRSGGPERELFF. Based on the CDR3 plus reference TRBV7-2 and TRBJ2-2, the full variable domain is GAGVSQSPSNKVTEKGKDVELRCDPISGHTALYWYRQSLGQGLEFLIYFQGNSAPDKSGLPSDRFSAERTGGSVSTLTIQRTQQEDSAVYLCASSQRSGGPERELFFGEGSRLTVL.

The V call is TRBV9, the J call TRBJ1-2, with 8 bases aligning to TRBD1. The germline CDR1 and CDR2 sequences are SGDLS and YYNGEE. V was clipped by 0 bases and J by 3 bases; unmatched bases: 4. The length of the CDR3 is 15 residues. The chain's CDR3 is CASSVVAGGDYGYTF. CDR3 sequence (DNA): TGTGCCAGCAGCGTAGTAGCAGGGGGCGACTATGGCTACACCTTC.

V and J are TRBV7-2 and TRBJ2-5, with 8 bases fitting TRBD2. The CDR3 has 15 residues. With V trimmed by 3 bases and J by 3 bases, 6 bases remained unmatched. Germline loops: CDR1 SGHTA, CDR2 FQGNSA. The CDR3 DNA follows: TGTGCCAGCAGCTTCCCTCCGGGACTAGAAGAGACCCAGTACTTC. Translating gives CASSFPPGLEETQYF.

This chain connects TRBV28 to TRBJ1-2; 10 bases map to TRBD1. The germline CDR1 and CDR2 sequences are MDHEN and SYDVKM. With V trimmed by 7 bases and J by 6 bases, 8 bases remained unmatched. The CDR3 length is 14 residues. Here the CDR3 DNA reads TGTGCCAGCACCACACCTGGGACAGGGGATGGCTACACCTTC. Translating it yields CASTTPGTGDGYTF.

This chain connects TRBV28 to TRBJ1-1; weak D call: TRBD1 (6 bases). The CDR3 contains 15 residues. CDR1 is MDHEN and CDR2 is SYDVKM in the germline V gene. Trimming removed 5 bases at V and 0 bases at J, with 13 bases between. The CDR3: CASSPRTDLNTEAFF. The CDR3, as DNA: TGTGCCAGCAGTCCCAGGACAGATTTGAACACTGAAGCTTTCTTT. Filled out from reference TRBV28 and TRBJ1-1, the complete variable domain reads DVKVTQSSRYLVKRTGEKVFLECVQDMDHENMFWYRQDPGLGLRLIYFSYDVKMKEKGDIPEGYSVSREKKERFSLILESASTNQTSMYLCASSPRTDLNTEAFFGQGTRLTVV.